Each of the 16 T cell receptor beta chains below was sequenced from the same sample in a study of blood T cell repertoires in COVID-19. Profiled with immunoSEQ multiplex PCR; TCRdb holds only in-frame clones, not every one. The table records about 300,000 clones, 65% to 85% of them present only once. Input material: peripheral blood. The receptors derive from a woman between 45 and 65 years old with acute or convalescent COVID-19.

For the CDR3, the DNA is TGTGCCACCAGTGGGGCAGGGGGCGTAGACACTGAAGCTTTCTTT. As protein: CATSGAGGVDTEAFF. V gene TRBV24-1 combines with J gene TRBJ1-1; TRBD1 matches 8 bases. This CDR3 spans 15 amino acids. Germline V gene data show CDR1 as KGHDR and CDR2 as SFDVKD. With 5 bases clipped from V and 3 bases from J, the junction kept 7 bases outside the gene matches.

The chain combines TRBV27 with TRBJ2-2; 7 bases map to TRBD2. CDR1 is MNHEY, CDR2 SMNVEV, per germline (reference sequence). V lost 1 base, J lost 2 bases, and 4 bases stayed unmatched. The CDR3 contains 16 residues. The CDR3 protein is CASSLWGGPNTGELFF. CDR3 DNA: TGTGCCAGCAGTTTATGGGGGGGACCTAACACCGGGGAGCTGTTTTTT.

The rearrangement links TRBV3-1 (or the pseudogene TRBV3-2) to TRBJ1-1, with 9 bases lining up with TRBD1. Germline V lookup: CDR1 LGHDT, CDR2 YNNKEL (reference sequence). V was pared by 2 bases and J by 4 bases, with 5 bases of the junction left unmatched. CDR3 size: 15 residues. CDR3 sequence: CASSQSDRGITEAFF. DNA for the CDR3: TGTGCCAGCAGCCAATCGGACAGGGGTATCACTGAAGCTTTCTTT.

V is TRBV19 and J is TRBJ1-4; no clear D gene. V dropped 2 bases and J dropped 0 bases, with 4 bases sitting between them. CDR1 and CDR2 (germline): LNHDA, SQIVND (reference sequence). The CDR3 sequence is 14 residues long. This chain's CDR3 is CASSIRATNEKLFF. The CDR3 DNA reads as TGTGCCAGTAGTATACGGGCAACTAATGAAAAACTGTTTTTT.

The chain joins TRBV18 to TRBJ2-7; possible D gene TRBD2, 6 bases. CDR1 is KGHSH and CDR2 is LQKENI in the germline V gene. V gave up 0 bases and J gave up 1 base, with 16 bases separating them. This CDR3 has 17 residues. The CDR3 DNA is TGTGCCAGCTCACCACCCCTTGGGGCGGGACGTTCCTACGAGCAGTACTTC. It is translated as CASSPPLGAGRSYEQYF.

This chain connects TRBV7-9 to TRBJ1-4; 7 bases fit TRBD1. CDR3 length: 14 residues. The germline gives CDR1 SEHNR, CDR2 FQNEAQ (reference sequence). The V gene end was trimmed by 5 bases and the J gene end by 8 bases; junction bases not matched to a gene: 8. CDR3 protein: CASSLDRAGEKLFF. The CDR3 nucleotides read TGTGCCAGCAGCCTCGACAGGGCTGGAGAAAAACTGTTTTTT.

For this clone: Mismatch with germline at one junction end may stem from a read error. This rearrangement joins TRBV4-1 to TRBJ1-5; 8 bases agree with TRBD1. CDR1 and CDR2 from the germline V gene are MGHRA and YSYEKL. The CDR3 covers 15 residues. CDR3 loop: CASSQVSGGNQPQHF. The CDR3 nucleotides are TGCGCCAGCAGCCAAGTATCAGGGGGCAACCAGCCCCAGCATTTT.

This chain links TRBV19 with TRBJ1-1; TRBD1 matches 8 bases. CDR1 is LNHDA and CDR2 is SQIVND in the germline V gene (reference sequence). This CDR3 has 15 residues. Unmatched junction bases numbered 7, after V lost 6 bases and J lost 1 base. The CDR3 bases are TGTGCCAGTAGAAGTCTCGGGACAGGGAACACTGAAGCTTTCTTT. Residues: CASRSLGTGNTEAFF.

This clone was seen a few times. The same CDR3 also results from other DNA sequences found in this sample. This chain joins TRBV2 and TRBJ1-6, with D uncertain. Trimming took off 6 bases at V and 4 bases at J, with 7 bases between the two ends. This CDR3 is built from 13 residues. In germline, CDR1 is SNHLY, CDR2 FYNNEI. The CDR3 reads CASRAQYNSPLHF. The CDR3 coding sequence is TGTGCCAGCAGAGCCCAATATAATTCACCCCTCCACTTT.

The chain links TRBV3-1 (or the pseudogene TRBV3-2) to TRBJ2-2; 8 nucleotides match TRBD1. The CDR3 loop spans 14 amino acids. Germline V gene data show CDR1 as LGHDT and CDR2 as YNNKEL (reference sequence). The V gene end was trimmed by 7 bases and the J gene end by 7 bases; junction bases not matched to a gene: 8. The CDR3 sequence: CASIRAGGHGELFF. In nucleotides, the CDR3 is TGTGCCAGCATTCGGGCAGGGGGCCACGGGGAGCTGTTTTTT.

The DNA for the CDR3 is TGTGCCAGCAGCTTGGAGGGACAGAACACCGGGGAGCTGTTTTTT. This sequence encodes CASSLEGQNTGELFF. The V gene is TRBV5-4, the J gene TRBJ2-2, with D perhaps matching TRBD1 (6 bases). The V gene's germline CDR1 is SGHNT and CDR2 YYREEE (reference sequence). Trimming took off 0 bases at V and 1 base at J, with 7 bases between the two ends. The CDR3 has 15 residues.

The chain has TRBV2 and TRBJ2-2; 8 nucleotides match TRBD1. With V trimmed by 6 bases and J by 8 bases, 8 bases remained unmatched. The CDR3 spans 14 residues. The germline V gene has CDR1 SNHLY and CDR2 FYNNEI. The chain's CDR3 is CASSPDREEGELFF. The CDR3 region has the DNA TGTGCCAGCAGCCCGGACAGGGAGGAAGGGGAGCTGTTTTTT. Full variable domain (remainder filled in from reference TRBV2 and TRBJ2-2): EPEVTQTPSHQVTQMGQEVILRCVPISNHLYFYWYRQILGQKVEFLVSFYNNEISEKSEIFDDQFSVERPDGSNFTLKIRSTKLEDSAMYFCASSPDREEGELFFGEGSRLTVL.

The rearrangement joins TRBV24-1 to TRBJ2-1, with TRBD1 identical over 10 bases. Germline CDR1 KGHDR, CDR2 SFDVKD. This CDR3 is built from 16 residues. With 4 bases clipped from V and 7 bases from J, the junction kept 9 bases outside the gene matches. The CDR3 here is CATSDSTGGFINEQFF. CDR3 DNA: TGTGCCACCAGTGACTCGACAGGGGGCTTCATAAATGAGCAGTTCTTC.

The chain uses TRBV6-6 and TRBJ2-3, with TRBD1 as a possible D gene (6 bases). Looked up from germline, CDR1 is MNHNY and CDR2 is SVGAGI (reference sequence). The V gene lost 6 bases and the J gene lost 5 bases, with 15 bases spanning the gap. The CDR3 has 14 amino acids. CDR3 DNA sequence: TGTGCCAGCAGGTATGGGACAAGGGAAGATACGCAGTATTTT. This encodes CASRYGTREDTQYF.

This chain uses TRBV19 with TRBJ1-5; 10 bases are a match to TRBD1. Trimming removed 5 bases from V and 1 base from J; junction bases left unmatched: 5. The CDR3 sequence is 16 residues long. Germline V lookup: CDR1 LNHDA, CDR2 SQIVND (reference sequence). CDR3 sequence: CASSPRQGASNQPQHF. The CDR3, as DNA: TGTGCCAGTAGTCCGCGACAGGGGGCAAGCAATCAGCCCCAGCATTTT.

V usage is TRBV19 and J usage is TRBJ1-5; 10 positions match TRBD1. Per germline, CDR1 LNHDA and CDR2 SQIVND (reference sequence). Germline trimming cut 8 bases from V and 7 bases from J; bases unmatched to any gene: 5. The CDR3 sequence is 13 residues long. The CDR3 DNA follows: TGTGCCAGTCAAGACAGGGGGCACCAGCCCCAGCATTTT. It yields the protein CASQDRGHQPQHF.